A selection of T cell receptor beta chains follows, all from one sample in a study of beta chain features in type 1 diabetes. Clones were read by immunoSEQ multiplex PCR, and TCRdb kept only the in-frame ones, dropping some. The data contain around 650,000 clones, around 12% of them singletons. The sequenced material came from naive CD4+ T cells from blood. All receptors come from a man aged 25 to 40 with type 1 diabetes. CDR3s include the opening cysteine and the closing phenylalanine or tryptophan.

V gene,J gene,CDR3 protein
TRBV13,TRBJ2-1,CASSSTFGGTYNEQFF
TRBV6-5,TRBJ2-3,CASRSGGTDTQYF
TRBV18,TRBJ1-3,CASSPPANSGNTIYF
TRBV19,TRBJ2-1,CASSNTGDSYNEQFF
TRBV6-1,TRBJ1-3,CASSEIWGSGNTIYF
TRBV6-5,TRBJ1-1,CASSRTMQKTEAFF
TRBV2,TRBJ2-2,CASSETGITGELFF
TRBV6-5,TRBJ1-5,CASSYSSRVDQPQHF
TRBV7-2,TRBJ2-7,CASSPAYEQYF
TRBV6-6,TRBJ1-2,CASSPSLRQDYGYTF
TRBV7-9,TRBJ2-7,CASSPPTETYEQYF
TRBV7-9,TRBJ2-7,CASSFSDREFHEQYF
TRBV28,TRBJ2-1,CASSLDVGDEQFF
TRBV30,TRBJ2-1,CAWSVHSGGRSNEQFF
TRBV10-3,TRBJ2-3,CAIRPTSGGNTDTQYF
TRBV4-3,TRBJ1-6,CASSQGGSSYNSPLHF
TRBV5-4,TRBJ2-3,CASHSGGGILTQYF
TRBV28,TRBJ1-2,CASSPGQASYGYTF
TRBV19,TRBJ1-5,CASSKGKAGNQPQHF
TRBV28,TRBJ1-5,CASTGQGSQPQHF
TRBV10-3,TRBJ1-5,CAISDKQGNQPQHF
TRBV6-1,TRBJ2-4,CASSEADRGQYF
TRBV7-9,TRBJ2-3,CASSLLLDTDTQYF
TRBV28,TRBJ2-1,CASSLGTSSYNEQFF
TRBV29-1,TRBJ1-5,CSVVGTDSNQPQHF
TRBV10-3,TRBJ2-7,CAISGSGLAYEQYF
TRBV5-1,TRBJ1-2,CASSSTGDRGYTF
TRBV7-2,TRBJ2-3,CASSLQTSGGADTQYF
TRBV9,TRBJ1-1,CASSVDPGDTEAFF
TRBV29-1,TRBJ2-3,CSAGRDSYAHIPRTDTQYF
TRBV19,TRBJ2-3,CASSIRGTRTDTQYF
TRBV25-1,TRBJ2-3,CASRRTDTQYF
TRBV28,TRBJ1-2,CASSQRQGYGYTF
TRBV30,TRBJ1-5,CAWSKQENQPQHF
TRBV4-3,TRBJ1-2,CASSPQSNPNYGYTF
TRBV4-3,TRBJ1-3,CASSQGRLGNTIYF
TRBV7-8,TRBJ2-7,CASSRRDRGGEQYF
TRBV7-9,TRBJ2-1,CASSFGENEQFF
TRBV5-1,TRBJ2-2,CASSLWRGEDTGELFF
TRBV25-1,TRBJ2-2,CASSGHRDSSTGELFF
TRBV30,TRBJ1-4,CAWTYRGATNEKLFF
TRBV4-2,TRBJ1-5,CASSSPYNQPQHF
TRBV27,TRBJ1-2,CASSLRQGINYGYTF
TRBV9,TRBJ2-4,CASSPMSTKNIQYF
TRBV19,TRBJ2-6,CASKINSGANVLTF
TRBV11-2,TRBJ2-5,CASSPMNGNQETQYF
TRBV7-2,TRBJ1-2,CASSLRQDYGYTF
TRBV28,TRBJ1-3,CASSSGGSGNTIYF
TRBV7-2,TRBJ2-5,CASSPALGGQETQYF
TRBV5-6,TRBJ2-7,CASSPGDRSYEQYF
TRBV7-2,TRBJ2-1,CASSPLSYNEQFF
TRBV7-8,TRBJ2-4,CASSLGQVQNIQYF
TRBV25-1,TRBJ2-1,CASSESGYEQFF
TRBV9,TRBJ2-2,CASSVDPGGNTGELFF